The table lists the clone carrying this T cell receptor (beta chain) with many counts. Its antigen is as yet unknown. TCRdb re-called the PCR reads with MiXCR, one entry per CDR3 protein. The table has some 40,000 distinct CDR3 sequences, 18% seen once. Naive CD8 T cells underwent sorting with the CD8+CD4-CCR7+CD45RA+ definition. This record belongs to a study of molecular identifiers for immune sequencing clone quantification. Study overall: Replicate experiments divided RNA from around 20,000 or 100,000 naive CD8 cells into five parts and sequenced four. Study observations and caveats: Spiked Jurkat TCR RNA from one cell was reportedly detectable among around 960,000 naive cells. Clonotypes topping 20 RNA copies carried over 97% of effector molecules but under 1% of naive ones.

Trimming took 7 bases from V and 3 from J; bases not matched to a gene: 6. The CDR3 totals 14 residues. In germline, CDR1 is MNHEY, CDR2 SVGEGT. The chain carries TRBV6-2 or TRBV6-3 and TRBJ2-1; TRBD1 agrees at 7 bases. Sequencing used naive CD8+ T cells from blood, with Jurkat cell RNA spiked in. Subset in this sample: FACS-sorted CD8+CD4-CCR7+CD45RA+ naive T cells. This TCR came from a human donor in good health. Some libraries in this study had Jurkat cell RNA spiked in. The CDR3, as DNA: TGTGCCAGCAATCGACAGGGCAGCTACAATGAGCAGTTCTTC. This gives the protein CASNRQGSYNEQFF.